The next 21 T cell receptor beta chains were all read from a single sample in a study of T-cell reconstitution after alpha-beta-depleted transplantation in children. TCRbeta library preparation incorporated unique molecular identifiers. One entry per CDR3 protein, called by TCRdb with MiXCR from the PCR reads. The sample contains around 600,000 distinct CDR3 sequences, roughly 23% of which appear only once. Specimen: PBMCs, mostly from graft donor cells, collected 360 days after TCRalphabeta/CD19-depleted stem cell transplant. The receptors originated from a boy in the first two years of life who had a stem cell transplant for acute myeloid leukemia, so the T cells may come from the graft donor.

A few counts support this clonotype. The gene calls are TRBV6-2 or TRBV6-3 and TRBJ2-7; TRBD1 might be the D (6 bases). V lost 7 bases, J lost 7 bases, and 20 bases lay in between. The CDR3 spans 14 residues. CDR1 is MNHEY and CDR2 is SVGEGT in the germline V gene. DNA of the CDR3: TGTGCCAGCACCAAGACACTCCAGGGGCGGGAGCAGTACTTC. Residues: CASTKTLQGREQYF.

The rearrangement links TRBV25-1 to TRBJ2-1; 7 bases fit TRBD1. CDR1 is MGHDK, CDR2 SYGVNS, per germline. Trimming removed 3 bases from V and 4 bases from J; junction bases left unmatched: 12. The CDR3 consists of 17 residues. The CDR3 coding sequence is TGTGCCAGCAGTGACCAGGGGGACCCCTGGGGGTACAATGAGCAGTTCTTC. Protein: CASSDQGDPWGYNEQFF.

The rearrangement joins TRBV12-3 or TRBV12-4 to TRBJ2-1; TRBD2 matches 12 bases. The CDR3 contains 18 residues. The V segment lost 5 bases and the J segment 0 bases; nucleotides outside the gene matches: 8. CDR3 loop: CASSPHTSGGSSYNEQFF. In DNA form, the CDR3 reads TGTGCCAGCAGTCCCCACACTAGCGGGGGGAGCTCCTACAATGAGCAGTTCTTC.

The chain employs TRBV20-1 and TRBJ2-5, with TRBD2 matching 7 bases. V gave up 6 bases and J gave up 5 bases; unmatched junction bases: 6. The germline gives CDR1 DFQATT, CDR2 SNEGSKA (reference sequence). CDR3 length equals 12 residues. This chain's CDR3 is CSARSGVETQYF. CDR3 sequence (DNA): TGCAGTGCCAGAAGCGGGGTGGAGACCCAGTACTTC.

This clonotype came up once. This chain joins TRBV12-3 or TRBV12-4 and TRBJ2-6; no definite D call. Trimming shortened V by 6 bases and J by 0 bases, and 18 bases separated the two germline ends. The CDR3 has 18 amino acids. For the CDR3, the DNA is TGTGCCAGCAGGTTCTCTCGCCCCGGCCACTCTGGGGCCAACGTCCTGACTTTC. Translation gives CASRFSRPGHSGANVLTF.

V and J are TRBV11-1 and TRBJ1-5; 7 bases are shared with TRBD1. J gave up 5 bases and V 0 bases, and 4 bases lay outside the gene matches. From germline, CDR1 is SGHAT and CDR2 FQDESV (reference sequence). The CDR3 loop spans 15 amino acids. CDR3 sequence reads: CASSLADREYQPQHF. Written as DNA, the CDR3 is TGTGCCAGCAGCTTAGCCGACAGGGAATATCAGCCCCAGCATTTT.

This clonotype was detected many times. The chain is built from TRBV6-1 and TRBJ2-7; D possibly uses TRBD1 or TRBD2 (7 bases each). This CDR3 contains 20 residues. Trimming removed 9 bases at V and 2 bases at J, with 35 bases between. CDR1 and CDR2 from the germline V gene are MNHNS and SASEGT. CDR3 coding DNA: TGTGCCAGGTGGAGCGCCGGGGCTCGGGGGGATCCGGGACAGACCTACGAGCAGTACGTC. Translated, it gives CARWSAGARGDPGQTYEQYV.

This clonotype was found many times. The chain carries TRBV15 and TRBJ1-2; possibly TRBD1 for D (5 bases). CDR3 size: 15 residues. V lost 3 bases and J lost 4, with 15 bases in between. The germline CDR1 and CDR2 sequences are LNHNV and YYDKDF (reference sequence). The DNA of the CDR3 is TGTGCCACCAGCAGCTCCGGGACGGTCATCTATGGCTACACCTTC. It yields the protein CATSSSGTVIYGYTF.

Points on this clonotype: A much larger clone differs by one base, so this may be a read error. The J gene is TRBJ2-1, the V gene TRBV29-1; no clear D gene. The CDR3 length is 13 residues. Germline V lookup: CDR1 SQVTM, CDR2 ANQGSEA. Here the CDR3 reads CSVMASSYNKQFF. DNA of the CDR3: TGCAGCGTTATGGCTTCTTCCTACAATAAGCAGTTCTTC.

This chain links TRBV7-9 with TRBJ2-7; perhaps TRBD1 as D (5 bases). Germline loops: CDR1 SEHNR, CDR2 FQNEAQ (reference sequence). V lost 7 bases and J 0 bases, leaving 16 bases between the germline ends. This CDR3 spans 15 amino acids. The CDR3: CASNLQGSSSYEQYF. CDR3 in DNA: TGTGCCAGCAATCTGCAGGGCTCCAGCTCCTACGAGCAGTACTTC. The full variable domain, completed using reference TRBV7-9 and TRBJ2-7, is DTGVSQNPRHKITKRGQNVTFRCDPISEHNRLYWYRQTLGQGPEFLTYFQNEAQLEKSRLLSDRFSAERPKGSFSTLEIQRTEQGDSAMYLCASNLQGSSSYEQYFGPGTRLTVT.

V gene TRBV20-1 combines with J gene TRBJ1-2; D uncertain. CDR1 is DFQATT and CDR2 is SNEGSKA in the germline V gene (reference sequence). This CDR3 is built from 12 residues. Trimming removed 3 bases at V and 3 bases at J, with 8 bases between. CDR3 loop: CSASGIYYGYTF. CDR3 sequence (DNA): TGCAGTGCTAGTGGGATATACTATGGCTACACCTTC.

This clonotype was detected a few times. CDR3 region: CSVEAPRDRGSSLDTQYF. In nucleotides, the CDR3 is TGCAGCGTTGAGGCCCCACGTGACAGGGGGTCCTCATTGGATACGCAGTATTTT. This chain joins TRBV29-1 and TRBJ2-3; 9 bases map to TRBD1. Germline-derived CDR1 and CDR2 are SQVTM and ANQGSEA. The trim removed 3 bases at V and 6 bases at J, leaving 19 bases unmatched. The CDR3 spans 18 residues.

The table lists this clonotype with many counts. The chain uses TRBV20-1 and TRBJ2-5; unclear D gene. With 4 bases removed from V and 0 bases from J, the gap between germline ends came to 15 bases. The V gene's germline CDR1 is DFQATT and CDR2 SNEGSKA (reference sequence). The length of the CDR3 is 15 residues. The CDR3 DNA is TGCAGTGCTACCCAGAGGCCTACCCACCAAGAGACCCAGTACTTC. Encoded protein: CSATQRPTHQETQYF.

This clonotype was counted ten times or more. The chain couples TRBV12-3 or TRBV12-4 to TRBJ2-5; D is unclear. The V gene lost 4 bases and the J gene lost 1 base, with 4 bases spanning the gap. The CDR3 runs to 12 residues. DNA of the CDR3: TGTGCCAGCAGTTCGATCCAAGAGACCCAGTACTTC. Encoded protein: CASSSIQETQYF.

V usage is TRBV20-1 and J usage is TRBJ1-5, with D possibly matching TRBD1 (5 bases). Germline loops: CDR1 DFQATT, CDR2 SNEGSKA (reference sequence). CDR3 length equals 15 residues. V dropped 5 bases and J dropped 5 bases, with 19 bases sitting between them. For the CDR3, the DNA is TGCAGTGCTCCACTAACCCCCGGGGCACATCAGCCCCAGCATTTT. Amino acids: CSAPLTPGAHQPQHF.

The J gene is TRBJ1-2, the V gene TRBV29-1; TRBD1 aligns across 9 bases. Losses at the gene ends were 8 bases for V and 8 bases for J; bases not matched to a gene: 12. This CDR3 comprises 13 residues. The germline V gene has CDR1 SQVTM and CDR2 ANQGSEA. CDR3 in DNA: TGCAGCAGTCAGGGAACAGGGGGCGGGGGCTACACCTTC. Its protein is CSSQGTGGGGYTF.

This clonotype was seen at least ten times. This rearrangement joins TRBV12-3 or TRBV12-4 to TRBJ2-1, with 7 bases identical to TRBD1. Unmatched junction bases numbered 6, after V lost 6 bases and J lost 1 base. This CDR3 comprises 15 residues. CDR3 DNA: TGTGCCAGCAGCCCGAGACAGGGATCCTACAATGAGCAGTTCTTC. It codes for CASSPRQGSYNEQFF.

This clonotype was picked up many times. The chain carries TRBV19 and TRBJ2-7; 8 nucleotides line up with TRBD1. Germline assignment: CDR1 LNHDA and CDR2 SQIVND (reference sequence). This CDR3 contains 14 residues. V was clipped by 5 bases and J by 2 bases; unmatched bases: 5. As DNA, the CDR3 is TGTGCCAGTAGTCCCCGGGACAGGCCCTACGAGCAGTACTTC. As protein: CASSPRDRPYEQYF.

On this clonotype itself: A read error may be the cause here, since a much bigger clone is one base away. The CDR3 is CSARDLNPGLPPYEQYV. The CDR3 bases are TGCAGTGCTAGAGACCTAAACCCGGGACTCCCCCCCTACGAGCAGTACGTC. The chain couples TRBV20-1 to TRBJ2-7; perhaps TRBD2 as D (6 bases). This CDR3 has 17 residues. The V gene lost 0 bases and the J gene lost 2 bases, with 20 bases spanning the gap. In germline, CDR1 is DFQATT, CDR2 SNEGSKA (reference sequence).

This clonotype has at least ten counts. The J gene is TRBJ1-2, the V gene TRBV9; no definite D call. The CDR3 length is 15 residues. Trimming shortened V by 0 bases and J by 8 bases, and 17 bases separated the two germline ends. CDR1 and CDR2 from the germline V gene are SGDLS and YYNGEE. CDR3 protein: CASSVVPGPGTGYTF. DNA for the CDR3: TGTGCCAGCAGCGTAGTACCCGGGCCGGGAACGGGCTACACCTTC.

This clonotype was seen a few times. The chain combines TRBV6-5 with TRBJ2-1, with 9 nucleotides matching TRBD2. In germline, CDR1 is MNHEY, CDR2 SVGAGI. The CDR3 sequence is 17 residues long. The V and J ends lost 0 bases and 7 bases, in that order; junction bases with no gene match: 10. This CDR3 is CASSYSGGSGGSNEQFF. The CDR3 bases are TGTGCCAGCAGTTACTCGGGGGGTAGCGGGGGATCGAATGAGCAGTTCTTC.